This TCR beta chain was sequenced in a study of T-cell memory formation after mild COVID-19. General observations from the study: Certain responding clones were present in pre-infection memory, suggesting participation of cross-reactive memory.

TCRdb re-called the 5' RACE reads through MiXCR, storing one row per CDR3 protein. Of 50,000 or so distinct CDR3 sequences in the sample, more than 9% were seen once. This clonotype appeared a few times. Antigen specificity is unknown. The CDR3 sequence is 13 residues long. Germline values: CDR1 MDHEN, CDR2 SYDVKM. V lost 5 bases, J lost 6 bases, and 12 bases lay in between. Sample: PBMCs or a T cell subset sorted from them (not recorded which). The V gene is TRBV28, the J gene TRBJ2-3; TRBD1 might be the D (5 bases). The receptor was derived from a man aged 18 to 30 who had mild COVID-19 (a few samples of this study predate the infection). Cell type and time point are not known. The CDR3 loop is CASSIDSVDTQYF. The CDR3 nucleotides are TGTGCCAGCAGTATCGACAGCGTGGATACGCAGTATTTT.